The sequence of this TCR beta chain was determined in a study of shared clonotypes between healthy human individuals. About the study: Contributing individuals were a couple of females and a few males aged 18 to 49. Researchers assigned three CD4 naive, three CD4 memory, two CD8 naive and one CD8 memory plate to each donor.

Study findings and constraints: Naive CD4 clonotypes were shared across several donors at 4.5% to 6.5%.

Remarks on this clone: The target antigen is unknown.

Using 200 ng DNA, 25,000 to 35,000 T cell genomes, the sorted-subset replicate PCRs were run. The repertoire was sequenced with immunoSEQ multiplex PCR; TCRdb's copy has only in-frame clones and lacks some. The table records around 700,000 clones, 72% of them present only once. Specimen: memory CD4+ T cells sorted from blood. Subset of the sample: CD45RA-negative fraction. This receptor was identified in a woman in her 30s in good health.

CDR3 coding DNA: TGTGCCAGCAGTTTTGTTCTCGCGGCTGGCAATCAGCCCCAGCATTTT. It encodes CASSFVLAAGNQPQHF. This chain connects TRBV28 to TRBJ1-5; unclear D gene. V was trimmed by 3 bases and J by 2 bases, leaving 14 bases between them. The germline gives CDR1 MDHEN, CDR2 SYDVKM. CDR3 length: 16 amino acids. The full variable domain, in which reference TRBV28 and TRBJ1-5 provide the parts outside the CDR3, is DVKVTQSSRYLVKRTGEKVFLECVQDMDHENMFWYRQDPGLGLRLIYFSYDVKMKEKGDIPEGYSVSREKKERFSLILESASTNQTSMYLCASSFVLAAGNQPQHFGDGTRLSIL.